A selection of T cell receptor beta chains follows, all from one sample in a study of T-cell memory formation after mild COVID-19. One entry per CDR3 protein results from TCRdb running MiXCR on the 5' RACE reads. The repertoire consists of roughly 280,000 distinct CDR3 sequences, with approximately 7.6% occurring once and the leading ten covering less than 25%. Sequencing input: PBMCs or a T cell subset sorted from them (not recorded which). These receptors originate from a man in his late teens or twenties who had mild COVID-19 (a few samples of this study predate the infection). Cell type and time point are not known. Both conserved end residues are part of each CDR3. The D gene is left open where the match is weak. A clone size is listed for some rows: how often the clone was seen (once, few, many), or a class if it is expanded.

>15|many|TRBV5-1|NA|TRBJ2-6
TGCGCCAGCAGCTTGGGGCCCTCTGGGGCCAACGTCCTGACTTTC
CASSLGPSGANVLTF
>12|many|TRBV7-2|TRBD2|TRBJ2-1
TGTGCCAGCAGCTCTCTAGCGGGGGAGCAGTTCTTC
CASSSLAGEQFF
>11|many|TRBV5-1|NA|TRBJ2-1
TGCGCCAGCAGCTACGGGGGTGAGCAGTTCTTC
CASSYGGEQFF
>14|NA|TRBV7-9|TRBD1|TRBJ2-4
TGTGCCAGCAGCTTGACAGGGGACGAAAACATTCAGTACTTC
CASSLTGDENIQYF
>16|few|TRBV3-1|TRBD2|TRBJ2-5
TGTGCCAGCAGCCAAGGGGGACTAGCGGGGGAAGAGACCCAGTACTTC
CASSQGGLAGEETQYF
>12|few|TRBV6-5|NA|TRBJ2-3
TGTGCCAGCAGTTACCTCGGAGATACGCAGTATTTT
CASSYLGDTQYF
>15|many|TRBV10-2|NA|TRBJ2-7
TGCGCCAGCCAAGAGCCCTCGGGGACCTTCTACGAGCAGTACTTC
CASQEPSGTFYEQYF
>14|NA|TRBV7-2|NA|TRBJ2-5
TGTGCCAGCAGCCCACCGGGACTGGGGGAGACCCAGTACTTC
CASSPPGLGETQYF
>16|NA|TRBV4-1|TRBD2|TRBJ2-1
TGCGCCAGCAGACCTAGCGGGAGGAGCTCCTACAATGAGCAGTTCTTC
CASRPSGRSSYNEQFF
>15|few|TRBV7-9|TRBD2|TRBJ2-1
TGTGCCAGCAGCTTTCTAGCGGGGGCCTACAATGAGCAGTTCTTC
CASSFLAGAYNEQFF
>13|few|TRBV7-9|NA|TRBJ1-1
TGTGCCAGCAGCCTGGGGGCGGTGGGTGAAGCTTTCTTT
CASSLGAVGEAFF
>17|few|TRBV10-3|TRBD2|TRBJ2-3
TGTGCCATCAGTCACTCCACGACTAGCGGCTCCACAGATACGCAGTATTTT
CAISHSTTSGSTDTQYF
>15|few|TRBV24-1|TRBD2|TRBJ2-1
TGTGCCACCAGCCCTTTCGGGGGGGCGCAGAATGAGCAGTTCTTC
CATSPFGGAQNEQFF
>13|NA|TRBV20-1|NA|TRBJ1-1
TGCAGTGCCCCGGTAGGGGTGAGAACTGAAGCTTTCTTT
CSAPVGVRTEAFF
>18|few|TRBV7-6|TRBD2|TRBJ2-7
TGTGCCAGCAGCGATAGCGGGGGCCCTTACCTAACCTCCTACGAGCAGTACTTC
CASSDSGGPYLTSYEQYF
>15|few|TRBV7-2|NA|TRBJ1-5
TGTGCCAGCAGCTTAGATTTAAGTTTAGGTCAGCCCCAGCATTTT
CASSLDLSLGQPQHF
>12|NA|TRBV20-1|NA|TRBJ2-6
TGCAGTGCTAAGAAGGGGGCCAACGTCCTGACTTTC
CSAKKGANVLTF
>14|many|TRBV29-1|NA|TRBJ2-4
TGCAGCGTTGTCCCTCCGGACTCCAAAAACATTCAGTACTTC
CSVVPPDSKNIQYF
>15|NA|TRBV5-1|NA|TRBJ1-5
TGCGCCAGCAGCTTAAACAGTCTCGGCAATCAGCCCCAGCATTTT
CASSLNSLGNQPQHF
>12|many|TRBV7-9|NA|TRBJ2-7
TGTGCCAGCAGCTCAAGGGGGGGCGAGCAGTACTTC
CASSSRGGEQYF
>14|many|TRBV5-1|NA|TRBJ1-1
TGCGCCAGCAGCTTGGAGGGGTGGAACACTGAAGCTTTCTTT
CASSLEGWNTEAFF